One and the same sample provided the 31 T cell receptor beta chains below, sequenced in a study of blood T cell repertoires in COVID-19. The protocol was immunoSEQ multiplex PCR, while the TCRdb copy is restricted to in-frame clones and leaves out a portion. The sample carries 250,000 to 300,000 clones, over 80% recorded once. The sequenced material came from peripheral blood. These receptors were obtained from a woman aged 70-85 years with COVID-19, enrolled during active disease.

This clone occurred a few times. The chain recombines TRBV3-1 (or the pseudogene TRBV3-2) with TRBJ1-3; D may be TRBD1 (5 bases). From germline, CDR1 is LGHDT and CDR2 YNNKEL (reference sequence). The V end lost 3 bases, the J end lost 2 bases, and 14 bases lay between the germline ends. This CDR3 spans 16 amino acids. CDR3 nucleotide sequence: TGTGCCAGCAGCCATCCAGCTGGAGGGGCTGGAAACACCATATATTTT. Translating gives CASSHPAGGAGNTIYF.

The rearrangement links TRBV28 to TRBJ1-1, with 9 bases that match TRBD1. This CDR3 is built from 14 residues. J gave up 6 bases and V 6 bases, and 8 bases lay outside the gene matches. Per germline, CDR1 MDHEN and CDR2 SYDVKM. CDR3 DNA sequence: TGTGCCAGCAGCCGCGACAGGGGGAAGCCTGAAGCTTTCTTT. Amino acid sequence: CASSRDRGKPEAFF. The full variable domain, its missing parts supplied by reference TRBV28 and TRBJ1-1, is DVKVTQSSRYLVKRTGEKVFLECVQDMDHENMFWYRQDPGLGLRLIYFSYDVKMKEKGDIPEGYSVSREKKERFSLILESASTNQTSMYLCASSRDRGKPEAFFGQGTRLTVV.

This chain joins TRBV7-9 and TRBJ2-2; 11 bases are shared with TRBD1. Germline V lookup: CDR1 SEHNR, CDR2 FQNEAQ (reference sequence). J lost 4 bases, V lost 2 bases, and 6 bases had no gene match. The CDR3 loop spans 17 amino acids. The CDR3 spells CASSLWTGGYITGELFF. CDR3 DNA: TGTGCCAGCAGCTTATGGACAGGGGGCTATATCACCGGGGAGCTGTTTTTT. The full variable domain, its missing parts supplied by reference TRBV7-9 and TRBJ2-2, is DTGVSQNPRHKITKRGQNVTFRCDPISEHNRLYWYRQTLGQGPEFLTYFQNEAQLEKSRLLSDRFSAERPKGSFSTLEIQRTEQGDSAMYLCASSLWTGGYITGELFFGEGSRLTVL.

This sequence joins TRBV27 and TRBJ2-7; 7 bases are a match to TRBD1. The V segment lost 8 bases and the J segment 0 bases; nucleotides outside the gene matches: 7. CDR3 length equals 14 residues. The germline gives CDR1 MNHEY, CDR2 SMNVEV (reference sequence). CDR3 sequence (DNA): TGTGCCAGCGGAAGGGACAGCCCCTCCTACGAGCAGTACTTC. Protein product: CASGRDSPSYEQYF.

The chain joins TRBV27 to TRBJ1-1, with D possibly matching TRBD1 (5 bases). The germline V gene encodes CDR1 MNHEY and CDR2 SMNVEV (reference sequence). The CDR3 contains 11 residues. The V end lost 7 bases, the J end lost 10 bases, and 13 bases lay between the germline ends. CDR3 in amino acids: CASIERGLAFF. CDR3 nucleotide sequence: TGTGCCAGCATTGAGCGGGGGTTAGCTTTCTTT.

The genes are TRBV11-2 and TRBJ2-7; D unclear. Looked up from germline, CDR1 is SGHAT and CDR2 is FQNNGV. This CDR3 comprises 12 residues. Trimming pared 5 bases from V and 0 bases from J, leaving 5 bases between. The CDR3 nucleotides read TGTGCCAGCAGCCTGGCCTCCTACGAGCAGTACTTC. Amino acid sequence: CASSLASYEQYF.

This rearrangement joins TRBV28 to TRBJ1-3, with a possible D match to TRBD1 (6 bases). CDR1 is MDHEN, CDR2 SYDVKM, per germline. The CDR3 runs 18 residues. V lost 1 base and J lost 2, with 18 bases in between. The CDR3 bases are TGTGCCAGCAGTTTATACAGGGTCACGCGGTTGACTGGAAACACCATATATTTT. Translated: CASSLYRVTRLTGNTIYF. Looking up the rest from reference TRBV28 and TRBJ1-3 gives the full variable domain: DVKVTQSSRYLVKRTGEKVFLECVQDMDHENMFWYRQDPGLGLRLIYFSYDVKMKEKGDIPEGYSVSREKKERFSLILESASTNQTSMYLCASSLYRVTRLTGNTIYFGEGSWLTVV.

CDR3 coding DNA: TGCAGCGTTGAGGTGGGGTCGGGGACCTACGAGCAGTACTTC. Its translation is CSVEVGSGTYEQYF. The chain has TRBV29-1 and TRBJ2-7; possibly TRBD2 for D (5 bases). The V gene's germline CDR1 is SQVTM and CDR2 ANQGSEA. Trimming took off 3 bases at V and 2 bases at J, with 14 bases between the two ends. CDR3 length: 14 residues.

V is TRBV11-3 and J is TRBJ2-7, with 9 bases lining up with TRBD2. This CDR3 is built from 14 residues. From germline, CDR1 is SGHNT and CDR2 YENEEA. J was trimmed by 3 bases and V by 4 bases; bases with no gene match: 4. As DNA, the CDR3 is TGTGCCAGCAGCTCCTCAGCGGGAGGCTACGAGCAGTACTTC. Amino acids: CASSSSAGGYEQYF.

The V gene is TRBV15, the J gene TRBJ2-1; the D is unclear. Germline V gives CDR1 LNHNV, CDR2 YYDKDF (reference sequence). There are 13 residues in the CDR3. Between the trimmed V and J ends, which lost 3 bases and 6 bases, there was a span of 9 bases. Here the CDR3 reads CATSSSIVNEQFF. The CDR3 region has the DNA TGTGCCACCAGCAGTTCAATTGTCAATGAGCAGTTCTTC. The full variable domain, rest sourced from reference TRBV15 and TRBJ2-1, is DAMVIQNPRYQVTQFGKPVTLSCSQTLNHNVMYWYQQKSSQAPKLLFHYYDKDFNNEADTPDNFQSRRPNTSFCFLDIRSPGLGDTAMYLCATSSSIVNEQFFGPGTRLTVL.

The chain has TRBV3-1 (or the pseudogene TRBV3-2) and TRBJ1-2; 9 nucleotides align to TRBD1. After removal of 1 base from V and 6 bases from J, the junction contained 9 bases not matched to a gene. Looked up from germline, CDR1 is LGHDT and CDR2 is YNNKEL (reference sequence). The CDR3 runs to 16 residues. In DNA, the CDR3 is TGTGCCAGCAGCCAAGGGACAGGGGCCGTTGGCGATGGCTACACCTTC. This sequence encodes CASSQGTGAVGDGYTF.

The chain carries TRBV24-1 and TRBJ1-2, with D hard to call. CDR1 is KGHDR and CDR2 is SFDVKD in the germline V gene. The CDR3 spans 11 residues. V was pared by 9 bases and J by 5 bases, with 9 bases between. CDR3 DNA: TGTGCCACCCACGGGTCGTATGGCTACACCTTC. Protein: CATHGSYGYTF.

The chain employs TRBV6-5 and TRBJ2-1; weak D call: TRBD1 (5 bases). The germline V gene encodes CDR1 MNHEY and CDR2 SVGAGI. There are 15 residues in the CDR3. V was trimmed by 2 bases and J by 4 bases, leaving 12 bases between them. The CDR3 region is CASSYRQKSYNEQFF. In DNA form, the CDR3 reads TGTGCCAGCAGTTACCGACAGAAGAGTTACAATGAGCAGTTCTTC.

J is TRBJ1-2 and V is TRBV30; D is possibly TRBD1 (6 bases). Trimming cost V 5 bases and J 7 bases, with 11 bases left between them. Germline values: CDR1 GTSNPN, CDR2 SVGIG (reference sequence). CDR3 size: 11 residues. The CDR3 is CAWLRQAGYTF. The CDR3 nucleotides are TGTGCCTGGCTCCGACAGGCTGGCTACACCTTC.

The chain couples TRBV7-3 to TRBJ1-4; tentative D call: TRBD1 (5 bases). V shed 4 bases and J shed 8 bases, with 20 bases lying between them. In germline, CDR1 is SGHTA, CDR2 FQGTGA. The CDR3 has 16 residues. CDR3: CASSSEWGLGKEKLFF. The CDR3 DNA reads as TGTGCCAGCAGCTCGGAGTGGGGCTTGGGGAAGGAAAAACTGTTTTTT.

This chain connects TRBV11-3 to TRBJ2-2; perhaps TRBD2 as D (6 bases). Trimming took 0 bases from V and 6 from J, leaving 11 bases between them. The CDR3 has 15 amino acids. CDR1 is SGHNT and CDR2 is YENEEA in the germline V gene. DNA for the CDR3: TGTGCCAGCAGCTTAGAGACTAGGGCCTCCGGGGAGCTGTTTTTT. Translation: CASSLETRASGELFF.

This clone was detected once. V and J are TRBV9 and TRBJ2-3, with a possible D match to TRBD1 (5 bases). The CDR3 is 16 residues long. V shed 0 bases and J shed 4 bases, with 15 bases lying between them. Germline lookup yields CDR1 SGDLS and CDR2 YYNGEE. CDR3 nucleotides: TGTGCCAGCAGCGTAGAGGGCAGGGTGTTCGCAGATACGCAGTATTTT. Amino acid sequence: CASSVEGRVFADTQYF.

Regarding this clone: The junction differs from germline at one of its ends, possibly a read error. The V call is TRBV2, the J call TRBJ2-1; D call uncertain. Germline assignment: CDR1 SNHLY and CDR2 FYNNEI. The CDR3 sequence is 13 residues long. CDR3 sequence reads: CASREGVADEQFF. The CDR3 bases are TGTGCCAGCAGGGAAGGCGTCGCCGATGAGCAGTTCTTC.

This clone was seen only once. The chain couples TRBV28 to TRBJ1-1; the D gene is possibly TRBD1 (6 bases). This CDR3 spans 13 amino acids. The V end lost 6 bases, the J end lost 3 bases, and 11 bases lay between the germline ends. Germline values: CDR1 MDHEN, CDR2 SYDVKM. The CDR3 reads CASRQGPHTEAFF. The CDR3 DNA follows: TGTGCCAGCAGACAGGGACCTCACACTGAAGCTTTCTTT.

In DNA, the CDR3 is TGTGCCAGCAGTTACTCGACAGGGATACCTGGAAACACCATATATTTT. Protein product: CASSYSTGIPGNTIYF. The chain couples TRBV6-5 to TRBJ1-3; 7 bases align to TRBD1. CDR3 size: 16 residues. Germline CDR1 reads MNHEY; CDR2 reads SVGAGI. Trimming at V came to 0 bases and at J to 2 bases, leaving 4 bases not matched to a gene.

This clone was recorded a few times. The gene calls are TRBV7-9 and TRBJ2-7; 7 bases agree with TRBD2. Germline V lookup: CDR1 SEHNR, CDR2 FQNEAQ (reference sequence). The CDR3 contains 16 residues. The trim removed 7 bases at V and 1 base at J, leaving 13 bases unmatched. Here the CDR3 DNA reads TGTGCCAGCACCTCTAGGGAGGGCCAGAGGTCCTACGAGCAGTACTTC. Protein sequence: CASTSREGQRSYEQYF.

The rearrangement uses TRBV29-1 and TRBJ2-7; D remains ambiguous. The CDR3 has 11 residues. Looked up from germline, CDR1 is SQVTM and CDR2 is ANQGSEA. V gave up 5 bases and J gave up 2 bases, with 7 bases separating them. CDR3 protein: CSVRLTYEQYF. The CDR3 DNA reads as TGCAGCGTTAGACTGACCTACGAGCAGTACTTC.

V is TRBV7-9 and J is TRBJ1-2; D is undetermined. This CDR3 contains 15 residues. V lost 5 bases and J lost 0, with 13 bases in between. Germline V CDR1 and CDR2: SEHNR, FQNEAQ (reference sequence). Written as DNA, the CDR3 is TGTGCCAGCAGCCCCCGACTGCTAGCTAACTATGGCTACACCTTC. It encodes CASSPRLLANYGYTF.

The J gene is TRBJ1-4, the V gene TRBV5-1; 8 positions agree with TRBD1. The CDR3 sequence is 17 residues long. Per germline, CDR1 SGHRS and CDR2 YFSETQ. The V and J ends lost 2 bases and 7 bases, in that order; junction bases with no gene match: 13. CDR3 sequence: CASSLGQGRGGSEKLFF. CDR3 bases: TGCGCCAGCAGCTTAGGACAGGGACGGGGAGGAAGTGAAAAACTGTTTTTT.

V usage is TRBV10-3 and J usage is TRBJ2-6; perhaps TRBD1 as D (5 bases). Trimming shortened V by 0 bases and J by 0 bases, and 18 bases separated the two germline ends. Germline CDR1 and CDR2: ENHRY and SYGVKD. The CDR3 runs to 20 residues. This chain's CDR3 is CAISESRSGNRASGANVLTF. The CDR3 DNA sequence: TGTGCCATCAGTGAGTCGCGGTCAGGGAATAGGGCCTCTGGGGCCAACGTCCTGACTTTC.

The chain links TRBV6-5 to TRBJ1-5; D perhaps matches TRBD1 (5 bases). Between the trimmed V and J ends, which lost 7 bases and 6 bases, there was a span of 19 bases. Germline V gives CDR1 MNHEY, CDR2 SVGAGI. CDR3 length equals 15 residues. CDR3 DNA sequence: TGTGCCAGCACTCCAAGCGCGCGGGGGACTCAGCCCCAGCATTTT. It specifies CASTPSARGTQPQHF.

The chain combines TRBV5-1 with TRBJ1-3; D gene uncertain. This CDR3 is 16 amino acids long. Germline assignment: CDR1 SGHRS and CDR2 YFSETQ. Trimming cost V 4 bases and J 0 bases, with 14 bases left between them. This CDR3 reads CASSPRPEISGNTIYF. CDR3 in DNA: TGCGCCAGCAGCCCACGCCCGGAGATCTCTGGAAACACCATATATTTT.

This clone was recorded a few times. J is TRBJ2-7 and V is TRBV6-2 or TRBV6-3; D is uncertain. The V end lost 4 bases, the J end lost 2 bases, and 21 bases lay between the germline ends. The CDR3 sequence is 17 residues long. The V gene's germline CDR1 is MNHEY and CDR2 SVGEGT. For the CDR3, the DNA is TGTGCCAGCAGTTCTCTCCTCAACCCGGTAAGAACCTACGAGCAGTACTTC. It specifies CASSSLLNPVRTYEQYF.

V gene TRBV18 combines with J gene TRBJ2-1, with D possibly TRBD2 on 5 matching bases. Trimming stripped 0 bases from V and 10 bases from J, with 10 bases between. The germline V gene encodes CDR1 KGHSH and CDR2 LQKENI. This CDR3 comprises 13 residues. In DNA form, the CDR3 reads TGTGCCAGCTCACCACCTGAGGCTAGCGAGCAGTTCTTC. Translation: CASSPPEASEQFF.

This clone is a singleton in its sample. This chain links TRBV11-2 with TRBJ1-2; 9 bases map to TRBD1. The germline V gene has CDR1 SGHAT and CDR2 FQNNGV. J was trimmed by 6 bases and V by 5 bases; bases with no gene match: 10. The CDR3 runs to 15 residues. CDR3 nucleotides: TGTGCCAGCAGCCTAGGGGGGACAGGGTTTCATGGCTACACCTTC. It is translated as CASSLGGTGFHGYTF.

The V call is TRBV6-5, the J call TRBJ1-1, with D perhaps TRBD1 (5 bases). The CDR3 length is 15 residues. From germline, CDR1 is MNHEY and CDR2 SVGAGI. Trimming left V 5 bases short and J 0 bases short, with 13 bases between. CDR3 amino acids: CASSPRQLMNTEAFF. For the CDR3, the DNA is TGTGCCAGCAGTCCCCGACAGCTCATGAACACTGAAGCTTTCTTT.